Following are 5 T cell receptor beta chains from one sample sequenced in a study of Tregs in tolerant kidney transplant recipients. The nonmyeloablative bone marrow transplants came from related graft donors, with transient mixed chimerism. Generated by immunoSEQ multiplex PCR, the TCRdb table keeps only in-frame clones and is missing some. The sample has about 81,000 clones; roughly 91% are singletons. The sample was CD4+ T cells from blood (PBMCs), taken 24 months after the transplant. The receptors derive from a human patient who received a combined kidney and bone marrow transplant. Some T cells may be the graft donor's.

The J gene is TRBJ2-7, the V gene TRBV5-4; 8 bases map to TRBD1. This CDR3 comprises 14 residues. V was pared by 6 bases and J by 4 bases, with 9 bases of the junction left unmatched. Germline V gene sequence: CDR1 SGHNT, CDR2 YYREEE (reference sequence). CDR3 in DNA: TGTGCCAGCACCGCGGGACAGGATAATTACGAGCAGTACTTC. The encoded protein is CASTAGQDNYEQYF.

On this clone itself: This sample also contains other DNA sequences that code for the same CDR3. The chain recombines TRBV7-3 with TRBJ2-3, with 11 nucleotides matching TRBD2. Trimming at V came to 5 bases and at J to 2 bases, leaving 3 bases not matched to a gene. CDR1 and CDR2 (germline): SGHTA, FQGTGA. The CDR3 runs to 15 residues. CDR3 sequence reads: CASSRLAGYTDTQYF. CDR3 sequence (DNA): TGTGCCAGCAGCCGACTAGCGGGATACACAGATACGCAGTATTTT.

The chain carries TRBV4-2 and TRBJ1-2; TRBD1 matches at 7 bases. In germline, CDR1 is LGHNA, CDR2 YNFKEQ. The CDR3 has 15 residues. The V gene end was trimmed by 4 bases and the J gene end by 1 base; junction bases not matched to a gene: 6. CDR3 amino acids: CASSPQTGVNYGYTF. The CDR3, as DNA: TGTGCCAGCAGCCCCCAAACAGGGGTTAACTATGGCTACACCTTC.

The chain carries TRBV30 and TRBJ1-1; D is unclear. Germline lookup yields CDR1 GTSNPN and CDR2 SVGIG (reference sequence). This CDR3 region has 13 residues. V was clipped by 2 bases and J by 0 bases, with 7 bases between them. For the CDR3, the DNA is TGTGCCTGGAGTCCACAGATGAACACTGAAGCTTTCTTT. Protein sequence: CAWSPQMNTEAFF.

This chain links TRBV9 with TRBJ2-1; maybe TRBD2 (5 bases). In germline, CDR1 is SGDLS, CDR2 YYNGEE. The length of the CDR3 is 15 residues. Deletions cut 0 bases from V and 6 bases from J, with 13 bases between. CDR3 protein: CASSVEGSRFNEQFF. The CDR3 coding sequence is TGTGCCAGCAGCGTAGAAGGGAGCAGGTTCAATGAGCAGTTCTTC.